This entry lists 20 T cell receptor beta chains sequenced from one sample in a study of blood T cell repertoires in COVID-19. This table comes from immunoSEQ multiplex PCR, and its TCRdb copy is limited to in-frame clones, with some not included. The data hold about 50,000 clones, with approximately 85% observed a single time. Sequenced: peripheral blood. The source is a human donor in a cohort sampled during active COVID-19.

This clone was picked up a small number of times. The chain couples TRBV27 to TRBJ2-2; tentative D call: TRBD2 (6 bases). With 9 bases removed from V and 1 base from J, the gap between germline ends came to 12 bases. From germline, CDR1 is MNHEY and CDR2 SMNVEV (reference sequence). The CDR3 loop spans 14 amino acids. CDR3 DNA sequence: TGTGCCAGTTCCGGGACTGGGAACACCGGGGAGCTGTTTTTT. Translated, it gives CASSGTGNTGELFF.

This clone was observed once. In DNA, the CDR3 is TGTGCCAGCAGCCCTGGACAGGGGAACACTGAAGCTTTCTTT. It encodes CASSPGQGNTEAFF. The chain carries TRBV11-3 and TRBJ1-1; 8 nucleotides match TRBD1. V lost 5 bases to trimming and J lost 1 base; unmatched junction nucleotides: 3. Germline V gene sequence: CDR1 SGHNT, CDR2 YENEEA. The CDR3 spans 14 residues.

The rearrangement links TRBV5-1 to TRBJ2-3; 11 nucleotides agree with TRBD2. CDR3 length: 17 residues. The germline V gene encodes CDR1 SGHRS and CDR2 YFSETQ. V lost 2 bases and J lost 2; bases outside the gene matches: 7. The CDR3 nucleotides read TGCGCCAGCAGCTTAAAGACTAGCGGGAAGTTCACAGATACGCAGTATTTT. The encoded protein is CASSLKTSGKFTDTQYF.

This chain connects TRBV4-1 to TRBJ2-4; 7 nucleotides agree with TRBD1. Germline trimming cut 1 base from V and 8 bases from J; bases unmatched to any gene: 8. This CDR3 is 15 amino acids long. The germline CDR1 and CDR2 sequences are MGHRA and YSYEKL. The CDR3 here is CASSQGQGVTDIQYF. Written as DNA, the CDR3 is TGCGCCAGCAGCCAAGGTCAGGGGGTGACGGACATTCAGTACTTC.

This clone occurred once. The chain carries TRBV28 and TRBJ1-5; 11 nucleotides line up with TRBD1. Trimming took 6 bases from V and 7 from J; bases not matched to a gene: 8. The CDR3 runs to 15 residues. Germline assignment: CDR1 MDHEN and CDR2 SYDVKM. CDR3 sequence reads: CASSLGQGAGQPQHF. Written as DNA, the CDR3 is TGTGCCAGCAGCCTCGGACAGGGGGCGGGGCAGCCCCAGCATTTT.

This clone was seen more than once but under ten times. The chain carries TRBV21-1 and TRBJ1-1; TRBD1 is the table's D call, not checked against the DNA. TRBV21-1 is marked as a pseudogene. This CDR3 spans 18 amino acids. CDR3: CASSKSGGQCIRHTEAFF. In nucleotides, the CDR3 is TGTGCCAGCAGCAAATCTGGGGGACAGTGTATCCGACACACTGAAGCTTTCTTT.

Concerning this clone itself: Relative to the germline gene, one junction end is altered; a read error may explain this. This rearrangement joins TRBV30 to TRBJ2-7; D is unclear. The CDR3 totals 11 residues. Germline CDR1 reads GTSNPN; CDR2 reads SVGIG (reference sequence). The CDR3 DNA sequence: TGTGCCCGGAGTGTAAGCCCCGAGCAGTACTTC. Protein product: CARSVSPEQYF.

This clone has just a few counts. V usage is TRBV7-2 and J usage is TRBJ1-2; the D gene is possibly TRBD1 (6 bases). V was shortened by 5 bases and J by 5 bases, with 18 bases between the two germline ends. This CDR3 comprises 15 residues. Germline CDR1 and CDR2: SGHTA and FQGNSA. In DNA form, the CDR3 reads TGTGCCAGCAGCGATGGGGGCAGGGAAGTATATGGCTACACCTTC. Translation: CASSDGGREVYGYTF.

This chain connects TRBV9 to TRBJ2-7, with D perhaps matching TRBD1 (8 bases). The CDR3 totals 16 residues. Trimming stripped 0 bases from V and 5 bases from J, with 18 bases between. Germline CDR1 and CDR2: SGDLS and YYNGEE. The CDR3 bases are TGTGCCAGCAGCGTAGGAGGCCGAGCGGGACAGGACGAGCAGTACTTC. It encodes CASSVGGRAGQDEQYF.

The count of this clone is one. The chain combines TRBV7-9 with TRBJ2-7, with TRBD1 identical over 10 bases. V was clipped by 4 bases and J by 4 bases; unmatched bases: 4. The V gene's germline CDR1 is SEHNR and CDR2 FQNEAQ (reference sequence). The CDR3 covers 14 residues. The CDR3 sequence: CASSSGTGDYEQYF. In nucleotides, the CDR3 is TGTGCCAGCAGCTCAGGGACAGGGGATTACGAGCAGTACTTC.

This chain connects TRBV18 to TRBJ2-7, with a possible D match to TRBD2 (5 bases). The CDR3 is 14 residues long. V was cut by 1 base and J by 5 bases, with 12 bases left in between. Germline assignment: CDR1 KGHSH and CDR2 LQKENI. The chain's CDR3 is CASSPLAGGDEQYF. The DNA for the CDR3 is TGTGCCAGCTCACCACTGGCGGGCGGCGACGAGCAGTACTTC.

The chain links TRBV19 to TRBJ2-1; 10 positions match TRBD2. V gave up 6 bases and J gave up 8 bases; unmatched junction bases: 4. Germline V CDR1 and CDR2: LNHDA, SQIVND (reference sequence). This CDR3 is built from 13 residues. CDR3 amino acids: CASSKREGDEQFF. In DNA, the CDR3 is TGTGCCAGTAGCAAGCGGGAGGGGGATGAGCAGTTCTTC. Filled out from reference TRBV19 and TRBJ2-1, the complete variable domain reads DGGITQSPKYLFRKEGQNVTLSCEQNLNHDAMYWYRQDPGQGLRLIYYSQIVNDFQKGDIAEGYSVSREKKESFPLTVTSAQKNPTAFYLCASSKREGDEQFFGPGTRLTVL.

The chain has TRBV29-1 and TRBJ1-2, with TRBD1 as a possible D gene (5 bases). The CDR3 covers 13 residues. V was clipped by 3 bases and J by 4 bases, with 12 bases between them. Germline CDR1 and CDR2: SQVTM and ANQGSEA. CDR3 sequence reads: CSVDARAPYGYTF. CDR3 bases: TGCAGCGTTGACGCCAGGGCTCCCTATGGCTACACCTTC.

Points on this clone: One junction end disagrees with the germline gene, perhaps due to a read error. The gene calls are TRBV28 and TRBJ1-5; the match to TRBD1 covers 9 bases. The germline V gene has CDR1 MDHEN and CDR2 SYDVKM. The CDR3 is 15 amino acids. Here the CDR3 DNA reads TGTGCCGGCAGGAACAGGGGGCTTCGGAATCAGCCCCAGCATTTT. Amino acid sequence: CAGRNRGLRNQPQHF.

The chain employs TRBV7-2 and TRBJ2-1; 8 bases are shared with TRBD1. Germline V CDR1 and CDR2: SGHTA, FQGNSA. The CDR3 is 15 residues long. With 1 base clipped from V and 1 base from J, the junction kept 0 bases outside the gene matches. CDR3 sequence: CASSLDRGSYNEQFF. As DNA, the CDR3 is TGTGCCAGCAGCTTAGACAGGGGGTCCTACAATGAGCAGTTCTTC.

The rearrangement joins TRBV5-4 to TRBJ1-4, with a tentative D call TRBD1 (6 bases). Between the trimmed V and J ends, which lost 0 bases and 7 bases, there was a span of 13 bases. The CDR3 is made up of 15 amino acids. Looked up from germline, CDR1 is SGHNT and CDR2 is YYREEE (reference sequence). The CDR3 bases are TGTGCCAGCAGCTTGGCGGGGGGCTTGAGTGAAAAACTGTTTTTT. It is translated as CASSLAGGLSEKLFF.

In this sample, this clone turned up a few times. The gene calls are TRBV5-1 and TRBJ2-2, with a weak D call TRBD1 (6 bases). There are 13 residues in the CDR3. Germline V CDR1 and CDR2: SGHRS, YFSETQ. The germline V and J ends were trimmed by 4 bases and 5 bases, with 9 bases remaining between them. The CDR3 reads CASSRGQTGELFF. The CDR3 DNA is TGCGCCAGCAGCCGAGGACAGACCGGGGAGCTGTTTTTT.

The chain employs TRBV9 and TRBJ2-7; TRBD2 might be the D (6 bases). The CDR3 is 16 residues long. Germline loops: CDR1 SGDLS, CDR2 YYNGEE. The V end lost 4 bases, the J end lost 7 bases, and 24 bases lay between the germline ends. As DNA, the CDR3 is TGTGCCAGCAGCCCAACGGTAGCTAGCGACCCGCGAGAGCAGTACTTC. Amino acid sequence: CASSPTVASDPREQYF.

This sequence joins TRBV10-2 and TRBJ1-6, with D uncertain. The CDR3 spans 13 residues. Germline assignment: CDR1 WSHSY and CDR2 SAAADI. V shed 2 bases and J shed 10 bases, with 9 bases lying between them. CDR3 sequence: CASSETKASPLHF. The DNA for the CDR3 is TGCGCCAGCAGTGAGACCAAAGCCTCACCCCTCCACTTT.

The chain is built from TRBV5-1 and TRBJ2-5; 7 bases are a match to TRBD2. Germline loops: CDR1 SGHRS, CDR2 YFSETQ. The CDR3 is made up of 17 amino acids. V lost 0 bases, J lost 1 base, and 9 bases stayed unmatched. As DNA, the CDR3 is TGCGCCAGCAGCTTGGCCTCGCTAGCGGACACCCAAGAGACCCAGTACTTC. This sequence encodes CASSLASLADTQETQYF.